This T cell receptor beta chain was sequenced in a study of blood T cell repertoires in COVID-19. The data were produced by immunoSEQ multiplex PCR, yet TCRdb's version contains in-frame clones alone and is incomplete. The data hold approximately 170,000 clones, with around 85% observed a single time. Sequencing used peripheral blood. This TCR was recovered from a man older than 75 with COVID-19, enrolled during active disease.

The CDR3 DNA sequence: TGTGCCAGCAGCCAAGGCGGGGAGTCCTACGAGCAGTACTTC. This gives the protein CASSQGGESYEQYF. The chain employs TRBV4-2 and TRBJ2-7; TRBD2 might be the D (6 bases). The CDR3 covers 14 residues. Trimming cost V 1 base and J 1 base, with 8 bases left between them. Germline CDR1 reads LGHNA; CDR2 reads YNFKEQ.